This TCR beta chain was recorded in a study of T cell responses to AZD1222 COVID-19 vaccine. Note on this clone: Its antigen is undetermined.

Study-level findings and limits: Repertoires were obtained only post-peak T cell response. As reported, nearly half of all spike-specific TCRs target variant regions that are unmutated.

Germline V gene data show CDR1 as WSHSY and CDR2 as SAAADI. This CDR3 has 13 residues. The V gene lost 6 bases and the J gene lost 1 base, with 10 bases spanning the gap. Only in-frame clones appear in the TCRdb table, and some are missing; sequencing was by immunoSEQ multiplex PCR. The repertoire includes over 150,000 clones, 85% to 95% of them detected once, and around 1.6% sits in the top ten. Investigators merged groups given second doses at roughly 4 or roughly 12 weeks. This chain connects TRBV10-2 to TRBJ2-7; D is unclear. The source material was peripheral blood, sampled 28 days after the second AZD1222 dose. This sequence was found in an adult who received the AZD1222 COVID-19 vaccine. CDR3 DNA sequence: TGCGCCAGCAGCGCTTGGGATTCCTACGAGCAGTACTTC. Translating gives CASSAWDSYEQYF.